One sample yielded the 18 T cell receptor beta chains listed below, sequenced in a study of siplizumab effects on memory and regulatory T cells. Using immunoSEQ multiplex PCR, the repertoire was profiled, and TCRdb retains in-frame clones only, with some absent. The sample consists of about 72,000 clones, around 90% of them appearing once. Material for sequencing was CD8+ T cells sorted from blood. These TCRs come from a human donor in good health.

The chain employs TRBV5-5 and TRBJ1-5; perhaps TRBD1 as D (6 bases). V lost 0 bases, J lost 3 bases, and 10 bases lay in between. CDR3 length equals 15 residues. The germline V gene has CDR1 SGHKS and CDR2 YYEKEE (reference sequence). The CDR3 loop reads CASSLEQGYNQPQHF. In DNA, the CDR3 is TGTGCCAGCAGCTTGGAACAGGGTTACAATCAGCCCCAGCATTTT.

The chain employs TRBV9 and TRBJ1-3; no clear D. The CDR3 covers 15 residues. V lost 3 bases to trimming and J lost 0 bases, with 10 bases between them. In germline, CDR1 is SGDLS, CDR2 YYNGEE. Here the CDR3 reads CASSASLVSGNTIYF. The DNA of the CDR3 is TGTGCCAGCAGCGCATCGTTGGTCTCTGGAAACACCATATATTTT.

The rearrangement links TRBV19 to TRBJ2-2; 7 bases match TRBD2. With 3 bases clipped from V and 7 bases from J, the junction kept 2 bases outside the gene matches. The CDR3 extends over 13 amino acids. Germline assignment: CDR1 LNHDA and CDR2 SQIVND (reference sequence). The CDR3 is CASSMAGVGELFF. CDR3 in DNA: TGTGCCAGTAGTATGGCGGGGGTCGGGGAGCTGTTTTTT.

V and J are TRBV10-1 and TRBJ2-1; 11 positions match TRBD2. Germline V gene lookup returns CDR1 WNHNN and CDR2 SYGVQD (reference sequence). Unmatched junction bases numbered 10, after V lost 8 bases and J lost 7 bases. The length of the CDR3 is 15 residues. CDR3 sequence: CASGSGPSGRNEQFF. Here the CDR3 DNA reads TGCGCCAGCGGATCCGGGCCTAGCGGGAGGAATGAGCAGTTCTTC.

The chain couples TRBV6-5 to TRBJ2-1, with TRBD2 matching 9 bases. Germline V gene lookup returns CDR1 MNHEY and CDR2 SVGAGI. V was clipped by 5 bases and J by 4 bases; unmatched bases: 6. CDR3 length: 15 amino acids. The CDR3, as DNA: TGTGCCAGCAGTCAGAGGCTAGCGGGGTACAATGAGCAGTTCTTC. Its protein is CASSQRLAGYNEQFF.

This clone was seen a single time. The rearrangement joins TRBV4-1 to TRBJ1-3; the D is unclear. Germline CDR1 MGHRA, CDR2 YSYEKL. The CDR3 is 15 residues long. The germline V and J ends were trimmed by 8 bases and 4 bases, with 18 bases remaining between them. In DNA, the CDR3 is TGCGCCAGCGCCGGGCAGGAGGTAGGGGGAAACACCATATATTTT. Translated: CASAGQEVGGNTIYF.

The chain uses TRBV5-6 and TRBJ2-7; unclear D gene. The CDR3 is 15 residues long. The V gene's germline CDR1 is SGHDT and CDR2 YYEEEE. The V gene lost 6 bases and the J gene lost 4 bases, with 20 bases spanning the gap. CDR3 DNA sequence: TGTGCCAGCAAGCTTGCAGGCGGACCTGGTTACGAGCAGTACTTC. Translated, it gives CASKLAGGPGYEQYF.

This clone was observed a handful of times. The rearrangement uses TRBV4-1 and TRBJ2-7; a possible D gene is TRBD1 (6 bases). The germline gives CDR1 MGHRA, CDR2 YSYEKL. Trimming pared 1 base from V and 3 bases from J, leaving 10 bases between. CDR3 size: 14 residues. The CDR3 is CASSQADRIYEQYF. The CDR3 DNA follows: TGCGCCAGCAGCCAAGCGGACAGAATCTACGAGCAGTACTTC.

The chain links TRBV7-2 to TRBJ2-1; maybe TRBD2 (6 bases). The CDR3 runs 13 residues. Trimming pared 6 bases from V and 6 bases from J, leaving 12 bases between. CDR1 and CDR2 (germline): SGHTA, FQGNSA. This CDR3 reads CASRPTSLNEQFF. In nucleotides, the CDR3 is TGTGCCAGCAGGCCGACTAGTCTCAATGAGCAGTTCTTC.

The CDR3 here is CASSPMGLEKLFF. CDR3 nucleotide sequence: TGTGCCAGCAGCCCAATGGGATTGGAAAAACTGTTTTTT. V usage is TRBV9 and J usage is TRBJ1-4; D is ambiguous. Germline V gene lookup returns CDR1 SGDLS and CDR2 YYNGEE. The CDR3 runs 13 residues. V lost 4 bases and J lost 8, with 12 bases in between.

The V and J genes are TRBV28 and TRBJ2-7; D may match TRBD1 or TRBD2 (6 bases each). Germline loops: CDR1 MDHEN, CDR2 SYDVKM. V was clipped by 1 base and J by 2 bases, with 9 bases between them. The CDR3 contains 14 residues. The CDR3 bases are TGTGCCAGCAGTTTATTTCGGGGGCCCTACGAGCAGTACTTC. Translation: CASSLFRGPYEQYF. Variable domain in full (rest from reference TRBV28 and TRBJ2-7): DVKVTQSSRYLVKRTGEKVFLECVQDMDHENMFWYRQDPGLGLRLIYFSYDVKMKEKGDIPEGYSVSREKKERFSLILESASTNQTSMYLCASSLFRGPYEQYFGPGTRLTVT.

The genes are TRBV11-3 and TRBJ2-1; D not certain. Trimming removed 3 bases at V and 4 bases at J, with 7 bases between. The CDR3 length is 13 residues. From germline, CDR1 is SGHNT and CDR2 YENEEA. The CDR3 DNA follows: TGTGCCAGCAGCTTTGGGCTGTACAATGAGCAGTTCTTC. Translating gives CASSFGLYNEQFF. The full variable domain, rest sourced from reference TRBV11-3 and TRBJ2-1, is EAGVVQSPRYKIIEKKQPVAFWCNPISGHNTLYWYLQNLGQGPELLIRYENEEAVDDSQLPKDRFSAERLKGVDSTLKIQPAELGDSAVYLCASSFGLYNEQFFGPGTRLTVL.

V and J are TRBV7-3 and TRBJ2-6; D is possibly TRBD1 (6 bases). This CDR3 contains 18 residues. V lost 3 bases, J lost 4 bases, and 19 bases lay in between. CDR1 is SGHTA and CDR2 is FQGTGA in the germline V gene. CDR3 bases: TGTGCCAGCAGCTTTAGGGGAAACACAGGGAACGGGGCCAACGTCCTGACTTTC. Translated, it gives CASSFRGNTGNGANVLTF. The variable domain in full, completed from reference TRBV7-3 and TRBJ2-6, reads GAGVSQTPSNKVTEKGKYVELRCDPISGHTALYWYRQSLGQGPEFLIYFQGTGAADDSGLPNDRFFAVRPEGSVSTLKIQRTERGDSAVYLCASSFRGNTGNGANVLTFGAGSRLTVL.

This chain joins TRBV10-3 and TRBJ1-1, with TRBD1 as a possible D gene (6 bases). Germline CDR1 ENHRY, CDR2 SYGVKD. V was cut by 4 bases and J by 1 base, with 16 bases left in between. The CDR3 length is 16 residues. The CDR3 DNA follows: TGTGCCATCAGTGCGGAGAGGGGGGAAAAGAACACTGAAGCTTTCTTT. Protein: CAISAERGEKNTEAFF.

The rearrangement uses TRBV27 and TRBJ2-7; D perhaps matches TRBD2 (7 bases). V shed 5 bases and J shed 2 bases, with 13 bases lying between them. The CDR3 is made up of 14 amino acids. Per germline, CDR1 MNHEY and CDR2 SMNVEV (reference sequence). CDR3 protein: CASSPGGAAYEQYF. The CDR3 DNA reads as TGTGCCAGCAGTCCTGGGGGGGCAGCCTACGAGCAGTACTTC.

This chain uses TRBV7-9 with TRBJ2-7, with 9 positions matching TRBD2. The CDR3 sequence is 15 residues long. J gave up 3 bases and V 0 bases, and 3 bases lay outside the gene matches. Germline V gene sequence: CDR1 SEHNR, CDR2 FQNEAQ (reference sequence). CDR3 nucleotides: TGTGCCAGCAGCTTAGCCCGACTAGCGGACTACGAGCAGTACTTC. Protein sequence: CASSLARLADYEQYF.

The sample holds one count of this clone. The chain is built from TRBV2 and TRBJ2-1; 12 positions match TRBD2. The length of the CDR3 is 14 residues. Germline V gene data show CDR1 as SNHLY and CDR2 as FYNNEI. With V trimmed by 6 bases and J by 9 bases, 6 bases remained unmatched. CDR3 coding DNA: TGTGCCAGCAGGCTAGCGGGAGGGCTGGTTGAGCAGTTCTTC. Its protein is CASRLAGGLVEQFF.

V is TRBV19 and J is TRBJ2-7; D remains unclear. There are 12 residues in the CDR3. Germline V lookup: CDR1 LNHDA, CDR2 SQIVND (reference sequence). Trimming took off 6 bases at V and 2 bases at J, with 8 bases between the two ends. Written as DNA, the CDR3 is TGTGCCAGTAGGGGCCTAACCTACGAGCAGTACTTC. This translates into CASRGLTYEQYF.